This T cell receptor (beta chain) is drawn from a study of T cells in Graves' hyperthyroidism and ophthalmopathy. This CDR3 is 14 amino acids long. The germline V gene encodes CDR1 DFQATT and CDR2 SNEGSKA (reference sequence). Authors of the study amplified TCR beta CDR3 regions from RNA transcripts. TCR CDR3 regions were first amplified by RT-PCR with HTBI primers. TCRdb reanalysed the multiplex PCR reads using MiXCR and keeps one entry per CDR3 protein. This sample has about 570,000 distinct CDR3 sequences; approximately 15% occur once, and the top ten carry about 14%. This clonotype was counted ten times or more. Stable Graves' hyperthyroidism denoted no ophthalmopathy progression over 18 months. Out of approximately 10 ml of fresh peripheral blood came the PBMCs.

The sequenced sample consisted of blood. The TCR comes from a woman aged 40 to 50 with Graves' hyperthyroidism. J is TRBJ2-1 and V is TRBV20-1; 9 bases align to TRBD2. CDR3 sequence: CSPGGGRVHNEQFF. The CDR3 nucleotides are TGCAGCCCGGGAGGCGGGAGGGTTCACAATGAGCAGTTCTTC.